Below are 15 T cell receptor beta chains sequenced from a single sample in a study of human T cells and chemical hapten exposure. Time point: patch test 1, 2 weeks after DPC sensitization. Described treatment: therapeutic diphenylcyclopropenone sensitization with weekly scalp DPC. Each CDR3 protein is one row after TCRdb ran MiXCR on the RACE reads. The data show fewer than 100,000 distinct CDR3 sequences, with approximately 12% seen just once and under 4% held by the top ten. Sequencing was performed on whole blood, taken in connection with sensitization to the hapten diphenylcyclopropenone (DPC). The receptors derive from a woman in her sixties or seventies with alopecia areata. Some clones in this sample may be carry-over from other donors' samples.

This clonotype came up once. This chain uses TRBV7-3 with TRBJ1-1; D unresolved. This CDR3 is 13 amino acids long. Germline V gives CDR1 SGHTA, CDR2 FQGTGA. V dropped 7 bases and J dropped 5 bases, with 14 bases sitting between them. CDR3: CASTRVDGTEAFF. The CDR3, as DNA: TGTGCCAGCACGAGGGTGGACGGAACTGAAGCTTTCTTT.

Ten or more counts support this clonotype. CDR3: CSARDPRTSGAYNEQFF. Written as DNA, the CDR3 is TGCAGTGCTAGAGATCCCCGGACTAGCGGGGCGTACAATGAGCAGTTCTTC. The rearrangement uses TRBV20-1 and TRBJ2-1, with 12 bases matching TRBD2. V lost 0 bases and J lost 4; bases outside the gene matches: 7. Germline values: CDR1 DFQATT, CDR2 SNEGSKA (reference sequence). The CDR3 loop spans 17 amino acids.

This clonotype came up a few times. J is TRBJ2-3 and V is TRBV14, with 8 bases identical to TRBD1. The CDR3 totals 13 residues. The junction had 4 bases not matched to a gene; V was cut back by 5 bases and J by 6 bases. Germline V gene lookup returns CDR1 SGHDN and CDR2 FVKESK. In nucleotides, the CDR3 is TGTGCCAGCAGCTCGCGGACAGGGGATACGCAGTATTTT. This sequence encodes CASSSRTGDTQYF. Full variable domain (remainder filled in from reference TRBV14 and TRBJ2-3): EAGVTQFPSHSVIEKGQTVTLRCDPISGHDNLYWYRRVMGKEIKFLLHFVKESKQDESGMPNNRFLAERTGGTYSTLKVQPAELEDSGVYFCASSSRTGDTQYFGPGTRLTVL.

For the CDR3, the DNA is TGTGCCAGCAGCGCCCTAGGGACAGGGGATACTGAAGCTTTCTTT. Translated, it gives CASSALGTGDTEAFF. This chain uses TRBV9 with TRBJ1-1; the match to TRBD1 covers 10 bases. With V trimmed by 3 bases and J by 5 bases, 7 bases remained unmatched. The length of the CDR3 is 15 residues. CDR1 is SGDLS, CDR2 YYNGEE, per germline.

This clonotype was picked up a small number of times. The V call is TRBV20-1, the J call TRBJ1-5, with D maybe TRBD1 (6 bases). Between the trimmed V and J ends, which lost 2 bases and 1 base, there was a span of 30 bases. Germline V gives CDR1 DFQATT, CDR2 SNEGSKA (reference sequence). The CDR3 spans 21 residues. The chain's CDR3 is CSARSSQYRENFKESNQPQHF. The CDR3 DNA reads as TGCAGTGCTAGATCCTCACAATACAGGGAAAATTTTAAAGAAAGCAATCAGCCCCAGCATTTT.

This rearrangement joins TRBV5-1 to TRBJ2-3, with TRBD1 matching 7 bases. With 8 bases clipped from V and 2 bases from J, the junction kept 11 bases outside the gene matches. The germline V gene encodes CDR1 SGHRS and CDR2 YFSETQ. The CDR3 extends over 15 amino acids. This CDR3 reads CASKTRQGSTDTQYF. The CDR3 DNA reads as TGCGCCAGTAAGACCCGACAGGGTTCCACAGATACGCAGTATTTT.

This clonotype occurred a few times. The chain recombines TRBV7-9 with TRBJ1-2; D call uncertain. Germline values: CDR1 SEHNR, CDR2 FQNEAQ (reference sequence). V lost 5 bases, J lost 2 bases, and 27 bases lay in between. The CDR3 extends over 19 amino acids. The CDR3: CASSGTRSYGSSLNYGYTF. The CDR3 DNA follows: TGTGCCAGCAGCGGAACTCGATCCTACGGAAGCTCCCTGAACTATGGCTACACCTTC.

The V gene is TRBV12-3 or TRBV12-4, the J gene TRBJ1-5, with D possibly matching TRBD1 (6 bases). Trimming left V 6 bases short and J 8 bases short, with 17 bases between. The CDR3 length is 14 residues. The CDR3 DNA sequence: TGTGCCAGCAGCAAGGGGGAGGTAACGAAGCCCCAGCATTTT. Translation: CASSKGEVTKPQHF.

The genes are TRBV5-6 and TRBJ1-6; no reliable D call. Germline values: CDR1 SGHDT, CDR2 YYEEEE. The CDR3 length is 16 residues. The V gene lost 4 bases and the J gene lost 4 bases, with 15 bases spanning the gap. The DNA for the CDR3 is TGTGCCAGCAGCCCGGGAGCGGACCCTTATAATTCACCCCTCCACTTT. Translation: CASSPGADPYNSPLHF.

This clonotype was seen at least ten times. This sequence joins TRBV5-5 and TRBJ1-4; D is undetermined. V lost 1 base and J 8 bases, leaving 12 bases between the germline ends. The CDR3 totals 14 residues. The germline gives CDR1 SGHKS, CDR2 YYEKEE (reference sequence). The CDR3 bases are TGTGCCAGCAGCTTGCTAAGGGCTTCCGAAAAACTGTTTTTT. Protein sequence: CASSLLRASEKLFF.

This clonotype was picked up a small number of times. This could be a read error, since a much larger clone is one nucleotide away. CDR3 region: CASGLWINGELFF. In DNA form, the CDR3 reads TGTGCTAGTGGTTTGTGGATAAACGGGGAGCTGTTTTTT. The J gene is TRBJ2-2, the V gene TRBV12-5; D gene unclear. The CDR3 extends over 13 amino acids. Trimming pared 2 bases from V and 7 bases from J, leaving 8 bases between. Germline V gives CDR1 LGHNT, CDR2 FRNRAP.

This CDR3 is CASSVATGTTEAFF. CDR3 bases: TGTGCCAGCAGCGTAGCTACAGGTACCACTGAAGCTTTCTTT. The chain is built from TRBV9 and TRBJ1-1; D is perhaps TRBD1 (5 bases). CDR1 SGDLS and CDR2 YYNGEE come from the germline V gene. Trimming took off 0 bases at V and 4 bases at J, with 10 bases between the two ends. The CDR3 covers 14 residues.

In its sample, this clonotype was seen a few times. CDR3 region: CASSPDPGSYSYEQYF. In DNA form, the CDR3 reads TGTGCCAGCAGCCCCGATCCCGGGTCATACTCCTACGAGCAGTACTTC. The chain has TRBV7-8 and TRBJ2-7; D not resolved. CDR1 SGHVS and CDR2 FQNEAQ come from the germline V gene. The ends were cut back, 5 bases at V and 0 bases at J, with 17 bases in the middle. The CDR3 has 16 residues.

The V and J genes are TRBV10-2 and TRBJ2-5; unclear D gene. The CDR3 sequence is 13 residues long. CDR1 and CDR2 from the germline V gene are WSHSY and SAAADI. Trimming shortened V by 0 bases and J by 5 bases, and 7 bases separated the two germline ends. The CDR3 nucleotides read TGCGCCAGCAGTGAGTCGGCGTCGGAGACCCAGTACTTC. As protein: CASSESASETQYF.

This clonotype was seen repeatedly, ten times or more. The chain is built from TRBV7-8 and TRBJ2-2; D not resolved. The germline V gene has CDR1 SGHVS and CDR2 FQNEAQ. V was pared by 1 base and J by 1 base, with 1 base between. This CDR3 comprises 13 residues. CDR3 DNA sequence: TGTGCCAGCAGCTTAGGGAACACCGGGGAGCTGTTTTTT. Protein: CASSLGNTGELFF.